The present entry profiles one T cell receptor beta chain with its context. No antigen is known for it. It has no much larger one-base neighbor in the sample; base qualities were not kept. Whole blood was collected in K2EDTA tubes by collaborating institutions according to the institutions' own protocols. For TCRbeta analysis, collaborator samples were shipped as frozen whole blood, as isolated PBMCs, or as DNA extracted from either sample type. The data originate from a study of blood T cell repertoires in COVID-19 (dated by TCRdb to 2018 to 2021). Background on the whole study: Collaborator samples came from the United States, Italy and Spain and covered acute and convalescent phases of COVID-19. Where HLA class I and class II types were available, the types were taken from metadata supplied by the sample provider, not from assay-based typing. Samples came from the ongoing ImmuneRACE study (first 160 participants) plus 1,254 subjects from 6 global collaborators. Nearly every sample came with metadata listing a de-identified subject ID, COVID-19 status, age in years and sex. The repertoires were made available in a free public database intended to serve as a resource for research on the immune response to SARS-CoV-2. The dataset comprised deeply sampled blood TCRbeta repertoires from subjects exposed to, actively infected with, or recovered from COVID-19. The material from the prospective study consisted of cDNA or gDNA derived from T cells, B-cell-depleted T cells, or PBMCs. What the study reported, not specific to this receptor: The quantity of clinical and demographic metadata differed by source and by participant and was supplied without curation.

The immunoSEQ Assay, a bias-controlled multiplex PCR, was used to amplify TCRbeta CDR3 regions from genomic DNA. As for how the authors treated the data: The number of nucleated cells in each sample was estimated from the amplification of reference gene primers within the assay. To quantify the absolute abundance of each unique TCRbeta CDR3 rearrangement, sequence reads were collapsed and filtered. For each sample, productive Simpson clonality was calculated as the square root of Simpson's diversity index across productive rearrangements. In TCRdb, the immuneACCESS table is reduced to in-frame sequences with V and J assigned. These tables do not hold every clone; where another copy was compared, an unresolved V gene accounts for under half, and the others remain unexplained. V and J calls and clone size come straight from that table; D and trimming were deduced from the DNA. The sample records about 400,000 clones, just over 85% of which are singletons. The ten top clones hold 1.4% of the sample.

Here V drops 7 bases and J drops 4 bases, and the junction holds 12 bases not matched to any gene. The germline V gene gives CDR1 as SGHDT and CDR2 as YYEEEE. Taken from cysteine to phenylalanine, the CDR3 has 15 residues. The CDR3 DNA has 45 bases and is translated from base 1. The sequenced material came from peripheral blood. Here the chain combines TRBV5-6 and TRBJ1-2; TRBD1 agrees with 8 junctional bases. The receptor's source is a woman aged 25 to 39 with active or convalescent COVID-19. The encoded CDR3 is CASEYRDRPGYGYTF. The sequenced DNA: TGTGCCAGCGAATATAGGGACAGGCCAGGCTATGGCTACACCTTC. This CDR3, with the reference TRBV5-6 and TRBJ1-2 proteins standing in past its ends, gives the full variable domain DAGVTQSPTHLIKTRGQQVTLRCSPKSGHDTVSWYQQALGQGPQFIFQYYEEEERQRGNFPDRFSGHQFPNYSSELNVNALLLGDSALYLCASEYRDRPGYGYTFGSGTRLTVV.